The rows below give T cell receptor beta chains drawn from one sample of a study of blood T cell repertoires in COVID-19. Using immunoSEQ multiplex PCR, the repertoire was profiled, and TCRdb retains in-frame clones only, with some absent. The table records roughly 88,000 clones, 85% to 95% of them present only once. Sequencing was performed on peripheral blood. The source of these receptors is a woman aged 45-65 years in a cohort sampled during active COVID-19. Both conserved end residues are trimmed from each CDR3.

TRBV20-1 SASDQQETQY
TRBV2 ASSGRGGDTDTQY
TRBV19 ASSTNRETQY
TRBV24-1 ATSDRTEAQY
TRBV5-1 ASSFLRGGASNEQF
TRBV3-1/TRBV3-2 ASSLWTRTNEQF
TRBV5-1 ASKERGGTDTQY
TRBV29-1 SVAEEVEQF
TRBV29-1 SVEVGSGEQY
TRBV5-1 ASSLGSGVLTDTQY
TRBV27 ASSFTGRQPQH
TRBV18 ASSPGLAGVSTDTQY
TRBV30 AWSAQRGETQY
TRBV19 ASSANGGDGSSYEQY
TRBV11-3 ASSLVLQRETSRETQY
TRBV5-1 ASSLAPGAYEQY
TRBV7-9 ASSLARSGEETQY
TRBV9 ASSPRTSFNEQF